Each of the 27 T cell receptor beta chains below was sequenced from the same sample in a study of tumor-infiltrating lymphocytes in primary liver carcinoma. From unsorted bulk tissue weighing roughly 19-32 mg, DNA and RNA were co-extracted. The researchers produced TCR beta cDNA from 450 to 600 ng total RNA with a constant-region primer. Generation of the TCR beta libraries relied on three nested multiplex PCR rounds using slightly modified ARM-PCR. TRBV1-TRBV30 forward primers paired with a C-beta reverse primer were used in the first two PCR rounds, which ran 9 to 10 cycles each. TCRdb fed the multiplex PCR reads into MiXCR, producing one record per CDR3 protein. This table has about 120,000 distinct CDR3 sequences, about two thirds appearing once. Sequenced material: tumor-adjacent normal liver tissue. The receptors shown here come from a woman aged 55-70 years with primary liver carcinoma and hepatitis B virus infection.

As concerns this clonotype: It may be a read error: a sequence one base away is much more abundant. In DNA, the CDR3 is TGCACCAGCAGCTCCGGACAGGGGAACACCATATATTTT. As protein: CTSSSGQGNTIYF. V and J are TRBV5-1 and TRBJ1-3, with 9 positions matching TRBD1. The CDR3 covers 13 residues. Germline V gene sequence: CDR1 SGHRS, CDR2 YFSETQ.

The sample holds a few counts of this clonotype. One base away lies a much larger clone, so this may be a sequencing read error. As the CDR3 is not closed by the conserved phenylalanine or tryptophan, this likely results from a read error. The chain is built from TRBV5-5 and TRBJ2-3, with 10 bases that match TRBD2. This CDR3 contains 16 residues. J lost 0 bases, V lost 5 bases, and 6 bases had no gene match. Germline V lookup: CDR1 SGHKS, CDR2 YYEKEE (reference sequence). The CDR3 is CASRPGTSDSTDTQYI. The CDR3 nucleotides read TGTGCCAGCAGACCCGGGACTAGCGATAGCACAGATACGCAGTATATT.

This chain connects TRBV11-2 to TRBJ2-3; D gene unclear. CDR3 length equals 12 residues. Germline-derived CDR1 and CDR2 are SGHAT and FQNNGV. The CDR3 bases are TGTGCAAACAGCTCCCCTGGAACTACGCAGTATTTT. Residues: CANSSPGTTQYF.

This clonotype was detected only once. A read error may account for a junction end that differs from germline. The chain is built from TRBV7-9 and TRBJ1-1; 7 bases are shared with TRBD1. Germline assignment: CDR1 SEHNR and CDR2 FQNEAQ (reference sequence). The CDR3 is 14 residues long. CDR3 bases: TGTGCCAGCAGCTTACAAGGGGGCCACACTGAAACTTTCTTT. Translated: CASSLQGGHTETFF.

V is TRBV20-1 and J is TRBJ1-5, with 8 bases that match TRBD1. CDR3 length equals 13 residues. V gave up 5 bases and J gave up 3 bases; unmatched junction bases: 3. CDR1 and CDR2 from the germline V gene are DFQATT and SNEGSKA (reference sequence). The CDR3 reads CSAGTGVNQPQHF. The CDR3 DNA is TGCAGTGCTGGGACAGGAGTCAATCAGCCCCAGCATTTT.

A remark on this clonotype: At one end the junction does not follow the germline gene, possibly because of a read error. CDR3 DNA sequence: TGCGCTAGCAGCCTCACACAGGGGGCTGGGGTATACAGTGAGCAGTTCTTT. Translated: CASSLTQGAGVYSEQFF. V gene TRBV4-1 combines with J gene TRBJ2-1; 9 nucleotides match TRBD1. Germline assignment: CDR1 MGHRA and CDR2 YSYEKL. The CDR3 length is 17 residues.

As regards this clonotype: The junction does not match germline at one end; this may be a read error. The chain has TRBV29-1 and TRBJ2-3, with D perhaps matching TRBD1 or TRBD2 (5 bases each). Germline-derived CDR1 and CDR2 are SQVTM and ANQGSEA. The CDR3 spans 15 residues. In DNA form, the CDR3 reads TGTAGCGTTGAAGATAGGGACCGGGGTAAAGATACGCAATATTTT. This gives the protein CSVEDRDRGKDTQYF.

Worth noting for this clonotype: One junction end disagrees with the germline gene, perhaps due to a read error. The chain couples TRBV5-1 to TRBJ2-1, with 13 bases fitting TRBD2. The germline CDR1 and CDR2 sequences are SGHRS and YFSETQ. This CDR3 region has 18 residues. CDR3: CARSLGLAGSREYNEQFF. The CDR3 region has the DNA TGCGCCAGGAGCTTGGGACTAGCGGGATCCCGTGAGTACAATGAGCAGTTCTTC. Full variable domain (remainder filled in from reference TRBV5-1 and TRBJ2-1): KAGVTQTPRYLIKTRGQQVTLSCSPISGHRSVSWYQQTPGQGLQFLFEYFSETQRNKGNFPGRFSGRQFSNSRSEMNVSTLELGDSALYLCARSLGLAGSREYNEQFFGPGTRLTVL.

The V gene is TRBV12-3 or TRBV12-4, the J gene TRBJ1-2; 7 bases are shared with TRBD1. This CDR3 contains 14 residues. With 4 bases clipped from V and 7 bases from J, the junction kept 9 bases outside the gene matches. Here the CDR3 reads CASSSSTGFLGYTF. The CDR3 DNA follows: TGTGCCAGCAGTTCGTCGACAGGGTTCCTTGGCTACACCTTC.

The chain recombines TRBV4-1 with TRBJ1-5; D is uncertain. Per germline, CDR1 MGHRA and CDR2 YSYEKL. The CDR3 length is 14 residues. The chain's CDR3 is CTGSQDSTNQPQHF. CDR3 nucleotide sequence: TGCACCGGCAGCCAAGATTCAACTAATCAGCCCCAGCATTTT.

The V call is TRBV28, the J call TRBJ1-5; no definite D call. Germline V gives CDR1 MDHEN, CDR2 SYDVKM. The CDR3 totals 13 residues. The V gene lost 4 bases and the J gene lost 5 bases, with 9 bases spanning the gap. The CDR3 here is CASSSGGDQPQHF. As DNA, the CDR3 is TGTGCCAGCAGTTCCGGTGGAGATCAGCCCCAGCATTTT.

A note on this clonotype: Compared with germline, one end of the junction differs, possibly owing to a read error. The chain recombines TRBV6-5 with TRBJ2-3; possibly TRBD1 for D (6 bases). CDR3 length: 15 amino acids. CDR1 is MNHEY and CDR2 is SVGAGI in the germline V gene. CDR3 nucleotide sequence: TGTGCCAGCTCAGCCAGAGGGGGTAGCACAGATACGCGGCATTTT. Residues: CASSARGGSTDTRHF.

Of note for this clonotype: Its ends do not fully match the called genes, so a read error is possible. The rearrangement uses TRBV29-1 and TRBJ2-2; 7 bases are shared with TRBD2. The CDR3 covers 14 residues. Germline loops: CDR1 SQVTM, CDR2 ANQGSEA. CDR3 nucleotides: TGCAGCATGGTGACTAGCATGAAGACCGGGGAGCTGTTGTTT. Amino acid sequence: CSMVTSMKTGELLF.

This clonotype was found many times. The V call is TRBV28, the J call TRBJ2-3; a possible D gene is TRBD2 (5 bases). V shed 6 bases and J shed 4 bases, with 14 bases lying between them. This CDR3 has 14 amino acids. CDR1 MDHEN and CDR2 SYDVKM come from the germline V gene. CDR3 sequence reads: CASSTTSSADTQYF. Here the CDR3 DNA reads TGTGCCAGCAGCACTACTAGTTCGGCAGATACGCAGTATTTT.

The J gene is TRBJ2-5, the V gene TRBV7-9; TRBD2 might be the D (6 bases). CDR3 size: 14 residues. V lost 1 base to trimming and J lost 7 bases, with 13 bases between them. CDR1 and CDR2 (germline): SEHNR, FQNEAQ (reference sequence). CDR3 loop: CASSLVRGVGTQYF. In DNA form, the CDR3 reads TGTGCCAGCAGCTTAGTGCGGGGAGTCGGGACCCAGTACTTC.

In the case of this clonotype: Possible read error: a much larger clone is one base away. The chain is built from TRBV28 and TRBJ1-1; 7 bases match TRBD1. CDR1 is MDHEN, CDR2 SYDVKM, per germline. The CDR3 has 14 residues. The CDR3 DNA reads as TGTGCCAACAGTTACACGTGGCAGGGGGATGAAGCTTTCTTT. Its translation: CANSYTWQGDEAFF.

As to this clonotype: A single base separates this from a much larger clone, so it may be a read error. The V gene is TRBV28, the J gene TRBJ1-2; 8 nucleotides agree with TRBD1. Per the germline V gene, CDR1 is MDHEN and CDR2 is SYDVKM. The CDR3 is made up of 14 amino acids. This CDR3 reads CSSTAGGKWDGYTF. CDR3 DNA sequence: TGTTCCAGCACGGCAGGGGGCAAATGGGATGGCTACACCTTC.

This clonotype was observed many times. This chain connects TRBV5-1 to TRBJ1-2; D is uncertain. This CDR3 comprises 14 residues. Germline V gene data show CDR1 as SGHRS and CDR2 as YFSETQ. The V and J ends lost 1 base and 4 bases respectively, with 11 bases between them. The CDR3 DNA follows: TGCGCCAGCAGCTTGCTCGGGGAGGTCTATGGCTACACCTTC. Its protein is CASSLLGEVYGYTF.

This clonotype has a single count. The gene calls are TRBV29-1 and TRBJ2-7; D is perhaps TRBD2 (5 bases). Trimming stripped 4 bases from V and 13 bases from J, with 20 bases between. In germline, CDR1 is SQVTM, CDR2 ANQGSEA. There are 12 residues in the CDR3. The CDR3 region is CSVGGPRYELYF. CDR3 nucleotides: TGCAGCGTTGGAGGGCCCCGCTACGAGCTCTACTTC.

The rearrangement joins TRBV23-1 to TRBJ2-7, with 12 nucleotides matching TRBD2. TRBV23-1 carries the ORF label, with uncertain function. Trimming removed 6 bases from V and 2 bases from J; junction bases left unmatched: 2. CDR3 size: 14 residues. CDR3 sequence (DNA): TGCGCCAGCAGACGGACTAGCGGGGCCTACGAGCAGTACTTC. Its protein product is CASRRTSGAYEQYF.

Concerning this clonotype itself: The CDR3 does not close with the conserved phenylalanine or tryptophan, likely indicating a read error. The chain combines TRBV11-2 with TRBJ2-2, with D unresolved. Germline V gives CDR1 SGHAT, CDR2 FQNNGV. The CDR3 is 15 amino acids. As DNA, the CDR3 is TGTGCCAGCAGCCCTCCGCAAGGACCTACCGTGGAGCTGTTTCTT. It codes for CASSPPQGPTVELFL.

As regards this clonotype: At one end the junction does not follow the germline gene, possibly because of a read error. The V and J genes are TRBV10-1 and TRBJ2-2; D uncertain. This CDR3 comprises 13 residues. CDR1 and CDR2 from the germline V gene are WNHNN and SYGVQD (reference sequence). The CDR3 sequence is CASSLRNTEELFF. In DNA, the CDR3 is TGCGCCAGCAGTCTCCGGAACACCGAGGAGCTGTTTTTT.

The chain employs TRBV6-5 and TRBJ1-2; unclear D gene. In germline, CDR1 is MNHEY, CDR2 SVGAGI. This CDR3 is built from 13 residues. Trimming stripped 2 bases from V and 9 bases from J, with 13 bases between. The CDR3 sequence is CASSYGEGDCYTF. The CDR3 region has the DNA TGTGCCAGCAGTTACGGGGAGGGCGACTGCTACACCTTC.

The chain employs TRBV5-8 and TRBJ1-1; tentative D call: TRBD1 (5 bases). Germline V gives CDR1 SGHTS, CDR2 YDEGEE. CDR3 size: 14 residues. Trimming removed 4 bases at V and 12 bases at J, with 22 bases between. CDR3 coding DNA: TGTGCCAGCAGCACACGACAGACTAGCACCGAATCTTTCTTT. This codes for CASSTRQTSTESFF.

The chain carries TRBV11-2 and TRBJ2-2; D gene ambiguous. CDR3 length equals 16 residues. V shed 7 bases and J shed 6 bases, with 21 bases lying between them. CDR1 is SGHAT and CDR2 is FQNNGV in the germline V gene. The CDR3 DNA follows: TGTGCCAGCAACTTTGGTACGGCTAGTGCAGCCGGGGAGCTGTTTTTT. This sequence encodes CASNFGTASAAGELFF. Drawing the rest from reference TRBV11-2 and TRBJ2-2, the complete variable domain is EAGVAQSPRYKIIEKRQSVAFWCNPISGHATLYWYQQILGQGPKLLIQFQNNGVVDDSQLPKDRFSAERLKGVDSTLKIQPAKLEDSAVYLCASNFGTASAAGELFFGEGSRLTVL.

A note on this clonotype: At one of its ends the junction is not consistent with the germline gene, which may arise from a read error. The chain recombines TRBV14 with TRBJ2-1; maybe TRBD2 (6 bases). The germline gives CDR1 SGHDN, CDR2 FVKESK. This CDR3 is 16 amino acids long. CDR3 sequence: CASIQVGGTGLGEQFF. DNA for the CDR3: TGTGCCAGCATCCAAGTGGGCGGGACTGGTCTTGGTGAGCAGTTCTTC.

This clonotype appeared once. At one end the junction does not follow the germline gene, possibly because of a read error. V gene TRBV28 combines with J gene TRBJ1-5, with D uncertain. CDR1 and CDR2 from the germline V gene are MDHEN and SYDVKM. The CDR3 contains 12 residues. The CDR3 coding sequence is TGTGCCTGCAGAACGGTCTTACGGCCTCAGCATTTT. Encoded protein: CACRTVLRPQHF.